These 29 T cell receptor beta chains originate from one sample sequenced in a study of T cell repertoires in cytomegalovirus infection. From the reads, TCRdb called clonotypes with MiXCR, one entry per CDR3 protein. The sample yields about 490,000 distinct CDR3 sequences, about 30% seen once. The sample was PBMCs. These receptors originate from a human donor in good health (CMV status not recorded). Some clones in this sample may be carry-over from other donors' samples.

There are a few counts of this clonotype. The V and J genes are TRBV12-3 or TRBV12-4 and TRBJ1-5; D possibly corresponds to TRBD1 (5 bases). V lost 5 bases to trimming and J lost 1 base, with 12 bases between them. The CDR3 has 15 amino acids. As DNA, the CDR3 is TGTGCCAGCAGTCCCGGGACCTACAGCAATCAGCCCCAGCATTTT. As protein: CASSPGTYSNQPQHF.

The rearrangement links TRBV19 to TRBJ2-1; TRBD2 might be the D (6 bases). The V and J ends lost 3 bases and 10 bases respectively, with 13 bases between them. Looked up from germline, CDR1 is LNHDA and CDR2 is SQIVND (reference sequence). This CDR3 is 13 amino acids long. This CDR3 reads CASSMGGAGEQFF. CDR3 nucleotide sequence: TGTGCCAGTAGTATGGGAGGTGCGGGCGAGCAGTTCTTC.

This clonotype was counted a few times. The chain carries TRBV20-1 and TRBJ2-3; 9 bases match TRBD2. CDR1 is DFQATT, CDR2 SNEGSKA, per germline (reference sequence). With V trimmed by 4 bases and J by 3 bases, 11 bases remained unmatched. CDR3 length equals 16 residues. CDR3: CSATPLAGERTDTQYF. CDR3 nucleotides: TGCAGTGCTACCCCCTTAGCGGGAGAAAGGACAGATACGCAGTATTTT.

This clonotype was found a few times. The chain carries TRBV11-2 and TRBJ2-5, with D unresolved. The CDR3 has 12 residues. The V end was cut by 3 bases, the J end by 5 bases, with 7 bases between. Germline V CDR1 and CDR2: SGHAT, FQNNGV. The CDR3 loop is CASSFIEETQYF. As DNA, the CDR3 is TGTGCCAGCAGCTTTATAGAGGAGACCCAGTACTTC.

This clonotype was counted a few times. J is TRBJ2-1 and V is TRBV5-8; 10 bases are a match to TRBD2. CDR3 length: 18 residues. In germline, CDR1 is SGHTS, CDR2 YDEGEE. V lost 4 bases and J lost 1; bases outside the gene matches: 11. The CDR3: CASSEAGTSVGSYNEQFF. CDR3 nucleotides: TGTGCCAGCAGCGAAGCCGGGACTAGCGTCGGGTCCTACAATGAGCAGTTCTTC.

This clonotype was counted at least ten times. The chain couples TRBV7-2 to TRBJ1-4, with a possible D match to TRBD1 (6 bases). Germline loops: CDR1 SGHTA, CDR2 FQGNSA. The CDR3 length is 14 residues. V lost 3 bases and J 4 bases, leaving 9 bases between the germline ends. This chain's CDR3 is CASSFQGSNEKLFF. In DNA, the CDR3 is TGTGCCAGCAGCTTCCAGGGGAGTAATGAAAAACTGTTTTTT.

This chain links TRBV28 with TRBJ2-5; D call uncertain. The CDR3 spans 16 residues. The V end was cut by 7 bases, the J end by 7 bases, with 25 bases between. Germline assignment: CDR1 MDHEN and CDR2 SYDVKM. CDR3 coding DNA: TGTGCCAGCACGAGCTCGGGCCCTATCCAAGGAGCGACCCAGTACTTC. This codes for CASTSSGPIQGATQYF.

This clonotype turned up a few times. The J gene is TRBJ2-7, the V gene TRBV7-2, with D tentatively TRBD2 (5 bases). V was cut by 1 base and J by 6 bases, with 10 bases left in between. Germline assignment: CDR1 SGHTA and CDR2 FQGNSA. This CDR3 is built from 13 residues. DNA for the CDR3: TGTGCCAGCAGCTTAGTAAGCGGCCGCGAGCAGTACTTC. Protein sequence: CASSLVSGREQYF.

The V and J genes are TRBV7-6 and TRBJ2-3; 7 bases map to TRBD2. Germline V lookup: CDR1 SGHVS, CDR2 FNYEAQ. The junction had 6 bases not matched to a gene; V was cut back by 5 bases and J by 1 base. The CDR3 contains 15 residues. CDR3 bases: TGTGCCAGCAGCCCGAGCGGGGCGGGCACAGATACGCAGTATTTT. Translated, it gives CASSPSGAGTDTQYF. The full variable domain, rest sourced from reference TRBV7-6 and TRBJ2-3, is GAGVSQSPRYKVTKRGQDVALRCDPISGHVSLYWYRQALGQGPEFLTYFNYEAQQDKSGLPNDRFSAERPEGSISTLTIQRTEQRDSAMYRCASSPSGAGTDTQYFGPGTRLTVL.

V gene TRBV28 combines with J gene TRBJ1-2; D call uncertain. V lost 10 bases to trimming and J lost 3 bases, with 9 bases between them. Looked up from germline, CDR1 is MDHEN and CDR2 is SYDVKM. The CDR3 contains 11 residues. The CDR3 coding sequence is TGTGCCACGCAAAAGGACTATGGCTACACCTTC. The encoded protein is CATQKDYGYTF.

The table lists this clonotype with a few counts. V gene TRBV29-1 combines with J gene TRBJ2-1; perhaps TRBD2 as D (5 bases). This CDR3 contains 15 residues. In germline, CDR1 is SQVTM, CDR2 ANQGSEA. Trimming removed 1 base at V and 5 bases at J, with 15 bases between. Written as DNA, the CDR3 is TGCAGCGTTGAAGTTGCTGGACTGGGTAACAATGAGCAGTTCTTC. The encoded protein is CSVEVAGLGNNEQFF.

At least ten counts were recorded for this clonotype. The rearrangement links TRBV4-1 to TRBJ2-5; possibly TRBD2 for D (5 bases). The V and J ends lost 5 bases and 5 bases respectively, with 18 bases between them. CDR1 and CDR2 from the germline V gene are MGHRA and YSYEKL. The length of the CDR3 is 15 residues. In DNA, the CDR3 is TGCGCCAGCAGCGGGCACGACGTCGGGGATGAGACCCAGTACTTC. Translating it yields CASSGHDVGDETQYF.

This clonotype was seen a handful of times. This chain links TRBV19 with TRBJ1-2; D might be TRBD1 (5 bases). V was trimmed by 5 bases and J by 8 bases, leaving 15 bases between them. This CDR3 is built from 13 residues. From germline, CDR1 is LNHDA and CDR2 SQIVND (reference sequence). CDR3 nucleotides: TGTGCCAGTAGTTCGGGACCCTTCAGCGGCTACACCTTC. Translated, it gives CASSSGPFSGYTF.

This chain links TRBV5-1 with TRBJ2-3; D might be TRBD1 (6 bases). V was trimmed by 4 bases and J by 2 bases, leaving 14 bases between them. The germline CDR1 and CDR2 sequences are SGHRS and YFSETQ. This CDR3 region has 15 residues. CDR3 sequence (DNA): TGCGCCAGCAGCATTCAGACAGGCATCACAGATACGCAGTATTTT. Translated, it gives CASSIQTGITDTQYF.

This clonotype was counted ten times or more. The chain recombines TRBV19 with TRBJ1-1; D might be TRBD1 (5 bases). V lost 7 bases to trimming and J lost 2 bases, with 11 bases between them. This CDR3 is built from 13 residues. Germline V CDR1 and CDR2: LNHDA, SQIVND (reference sequence). CDR3 sequence (DNA): TGTGCCAGTAAACGGGACCGAAACACTGAAGCTTTCTTT. It codes for CASKRDRNTEAFF.

This clonotype has a handful of counts. This may come from a read error, since a much larger clone is one base off. The chain uses TRBV5-4 and TRBJ1-1, with D perhaps matching TRBD1 (6 bases). CDR1 is SGHNT and CDR2 is YYREEE in the germline V gene (reference sequence). V was cut by 2 bases and J by 3 bases, with 8 bases left in between. This CDR3 has 13 amino acids. The DNA of the CDR3 is TGTGCCAGCAGCTTTGACAGGCACACTGAAGCTTTCTTT. Its translation is CASSFDRHTEAFF.

This clonotype showed up many times. The V gene is TRBV7-3, the J gene TRBJ2-1, with D possibly being TRBD2 (6 bases). V was cut by 0 bases and J by 4 bases, with 10 bases left in between. CDR1 and CDR2 from the germline V gene are SGHTA and FQGTGA. This CDR3 has 15 residues. DNA of the CDR3: TGTGCCAGCAGCTTAACGACGGGGGTATACAATGAGCAGTTCTTC. Amino acids: CASSLTTGVYNEQFF.

The chain combines TRBV7-2 with TRBJ1-1, with D uncertain. Trimming left V 5 bases short and J 3 bases short, with 10 bases between. In germline, CDR1 is SGHTA, CDR2 FQGNSA. The CDR3 covers 13 residues. The CDR3 coding sequence is TGTGCCAGCAGCCCCCCCTGGGACACTGAAGCTTTCTTT. This translates into CASSPPWDTEAFF.

This clonotype showed up many times. The rearrangement links TRBV7-2 to TRBJ1-2, with 10 positions matching TRBD1. V shed 2 bases and J 7 bases; nucleotides not matched to a gene: 1. This CDR3 contains 13 residues. Germline values: CDR1 SGHTA, CDR2 FQGNSA. The CDR3 DNA is TGTGCCAGCAGCTTAAGGGACAGGGGTGGCTACACCTTC. Encoded protein: CASSLRDRGGYTF.

This clonotype occurred once. This chain connects TRBV19 to TRBJ2-1; D is uncertain. V was cut by 1 base and J by 6 bases, with 7 bases left in between. Germline lookup yields CDR1 LNHDA and CDR2 SQIVND (reference sequence). The CDR3 loop spans 13 amino acids. The chain's CDR3 is CASSIGGINEQFF. The CDR3 DNA sequence: TGTGCCAGTAGTATAGGAGGAATCAATGAGCAGTTCTTC.

This clonotype was counted a few times. V and J are TRBV18 and TRBJ1-1, with 9 bases aligning to TRBD1. The CDR3 extends over 14 amino acids. Germline V CDR1 and CDR2: KGHSH, LQKENI. With 3 bases clipped from V and 5 bases from J, the junction kept 4 bases outside the gene matches. The CDR3 is CASSPNRGQTEAFF. The CDR3 DNA reads TGTGCCAGCTCACCTAACAGGGGGCAGACTGAAGCTTTCTTT.

The V and J genes are TRBV18 and TRBJ2-3; D is undetermined. This CDR3 is 19 amino acids long. CDR1 KGHSH and CDR2 LQKENI come from the germline V gene. V was trimmed by 0 bases and J by 0 bases, leaving 19 bases between them. The CDR3, as DNA: TGTGCCAGCTCACCACCGCTTGCTCAGATTAAATCTAGCACAGATACGCAGTATTTT. Amino acids: CASSPPLAQIKSSTDTQYF.

CDR3 residues: CASSPPDRVGYEQYF. The DNA for the CDR3 is TGTGCCAGCTCACCACCGGACAGAGTAGGCTACGAGCAGTACTTC. The chain carries TRBV18 and TRBJ2-7, with a possible D match to TRBD1 (6 bases). Looked up from germline, CDR1 is KGHSH and CDR2 is LQKENI. The V end lost 0 bases, the J end lost 3 bases, and 12 bases lay between the germline ends. The CDR3 is 15 residues long.

The chain uses TRBV24-1 and TRBJ2-5; D not certain. The V end was cut by 6 bases, the J end by 2 bases, with 9 bases between. The CDR3 totals 13 residues. Germline V gives CDR1 KGHDR, CDR2 SFDVKD. The DNA for the CDR3 is TGTGCCACCAGTTCGGACGGACAAGAGACCCAGTACTTC. Amino acid sequence: CATSSDGQETQYF.

The CDR3 region has the DNA TGCGCCAGCAGCCCTGAAGGGGGGACAGGGAGGTGGCAGGGCTACACCTTC. Translation gives CASSPEGGTGRWQGYTF. This sequence joins TRBV4-3 and TRBJ1-2; 9 bases match TRBD1. CDR3 length: 17 residues. Germline assignment: CDR1 LGHNA and CDR2 YSLEER. J gave up 8 bases and V 4 bases, and 17 bases lay outside the gene matches.

This clonotype was detected ten times or more. The chain uses TRBV6-2 or TRBV6-3 and TRBJ1-1; D is unclear. V was trimmed by 5 bases and J by 0 bases, leaving 10 bases between them. This CDR3 is 14 amino acids long. Germline V lookup: CDR1 MNHEY, CDR2 SVGEGT. The CDR3, as DNA: TGTGCCAGCAGTGGCCGGACCTTGAACACTGAAGCTTTCTTT. Translating it yields CASSGRTLNTEAFF.

The V gene is TRBV2, the J gene TRBJ1-2, with 9 positions matching TRBD1. Germline CDR1 reads SNHLY; CDR2 reads FYNNEI. The CDR3 is made up of 14 amino acids. J was trimmed by 4 bases and V by 5 bases; bases with no gene match: 5. CDR3 sequence (DNA): TGTGCCAGCAGTCGACAGGGGGACCTCTATGGCTACACCTTC. Translation gives CASSRQGDLYGYTF.

This clonotype was counted only a few times. The chain recombines TRBV6-1 with TRBJ2-2, with D possibly being TRBD2 (6 bases). This CDR3 has 15 residues. Looked up from germline, CDR1 is MNHNS and CDR2 is SASEGT. The V end lost 1 base, the J end lost 6 bases, and 12 bases lay between the germline ends. The CDR3 protein is CASSEDGGPAGELFF. The CDR3 coding sequence is TGTGCCAGCAGTGAAGATGGAGGGCCCGCCGGGGAGCTGTTTTTT.

This clonotype came up many times. This sequence joins TRBV12-3 or TRBV12-4 and TRBJ2-1; TRBD2 matches at 11 bases. The V gene end was trimmed by 3 bases and the J gene end by 12 bases; junction bases not matched to a gene: 4. This CDR3 spans 13 amino acids. For the CDR3, the DNA is TGTGCCAGCAGTTTTTTAGCGGGAGGGAGGCAGTTCTTC. Translating it yields CASSFLAGGRQFF.